This is a list of T cell receptor beta chains from one sample in a study of tumor-infiltrating lymphocytes in primary liver carcinoma. TCRdb re-analysed the multiplex PCR reads in MiXCR, keeping a single row per CDR3 protein. The sample has 50,000 to 65,000 distinct CDR3 sequences, roughly 70% seen once; the top ten hold roughly two fifths. The sample comprised liver tumor tissue from sampling region 4. These receptors were collected from a middle-aged man with primary liver carcinoma and hepatitis B virus infection. The CDR3 runs from the conserved cysteine through the conserved F or W. The order of the fields is J gene, CDR3 length, D gene, clone size, V gene, CDR3 DNA, CDR3 protein. D genes are given only for firm matches. Expanded clones are given a class, and other clones once, few, many or no size at all.

TRBJ1-1	13	NA	many	TRBV30	TGTGCCTGGAGTGTACATGGGGGGACTGAAGCTTTCTTT	CAWSVHGGTEAFF
TRBJ1-5	15	NA	NA	TRBV6-2/TRBV6-3	TGTGTCAGCAGTTACTCCGTACAGGCCCAGTGGCCCCTGCATTTT	CVSSYSVQAQWPLHF
TRBJ2-7	19	NA	NA	TRBV12-3/TRBV12-4	TGTGCCAGCAGTTTCTCAAGGGTGAAACGGGAGCGTTTATCCTACGAGCACTACTTC	CASSFSRVKRERLSYEHYF
TRBJ2-7	11	NA	many	TRBV11-2	TGTGCCAGCACAAGAGGGGTTGAGCAGTACTTC	CASTRGVEQYF
TRBJ2-1	15	TRBD2	NA	TRBV6-2/TRBV6-3	TGCGCCAGCAGCCTCTCTAGCGGAGCCTACAATGAGCAGTCCTTC	CASSLSSGAYNEQSF
TRBJ2-1	15	NA	once	TRBV4-1	TGCGCCAGCAGCCAAGGTCCTAGCTTCTACAATGAGCAGCTCTTC	CASSQGPSFYNEQLF
TRBJ1-1	13	NA	NA	TRBV5-1	TGCGCCAGCAGCATGGGACCACAGACTGAAGCTTGCTTT	CASSMGPQTEACF
TRBJ2-2	15	NA	NA	TRBV7-9	TGTGCTAGCAGCTTATCGAGTGTTGACACCGGGGAGCTGTTTTTT	CASSLSSVDTGELFF
TRBJ2-3	16	TRBD2	many	TRBV12-3/TRBV12-4	TGTGCCAGCAGTTTGGGGCCGGGGGGGAGCACAGATACGCAGTATTTT	CASSLGPGGSTDTQYF
TRBJ2-1	15	TRBD2	many	TRBV6-1	TGTGCCAGCACCCTAGGCGGGGGAGCCTACAATGAGCAGTTCTTC	CASTLGGGAYNEQFF
TRBJ2-1	13	NA	few	TRBV12-3/TRBV12-4	TGTGCCAGCAGTTTAGATCGGCGAGATTTGCAGTTCTTC	CASSLDRRDLQFF
TRBJ1-1	15	TRBD1	NA	TRBV9	TGTGCCAGCAGCTTAACCGGGACAGCGAACACTGAAGCTTTCTTT	CASSLTGTANTEAFF
TRBJ1-2	13	NA	NA	TRBV10-3	TGTGCCATCAGTGAAGAGGGGAACTATGGCTACACTTTC	CAISEEGNYGYTF
TRBJ2-5	13	NA	NA	TRBV29-1	TGTGGCGGACTCACCCAGGGGATGGAAACCCAGTACTTC	CGGLTQGMETQYF
TRBJ2-1	15	NA	once	TRBV5-1	TGCGCCAGCAGCTTAGGGCAAGCGGGTAACAATGAGCAGTTCTTC	CASSLGQAGNNEQFF
TRBJ2-1	12	NA	many	TRBV5-5	TGTGCCAGCAGCCTACTCGGCAATGAGCAGTTCTTC	CASSLLGNEQFF
TRBJ1-1	14	NA	NA	TRBV7-9	TGTGCCAGCAGCCTTAGCTCCGATGGCACTGAAGCTTCCTTT	CASSLSSDGTEASF
TRBJ2-5	16	TRBD1	NA	TRBV5-6	TGTGCCGGCAGCTTTTTTCCAGGACAGGGGTTCGGGACCCAGCACTTC	CAGSFFPGQGFGTQHF
TRBJ1-3	16	TRBD1	NA	TRBV5-6	TGTACCAGCAGCTTGGAAGGACAGGGTTCTGGAAACACCATATATTTT	CTSSLEGQGSGNTIYF
TRBJ2-2	17	NA	NA	TRBV11-2	TGTGCCAGCAGCCTATCATTAGGAGGGGCGAACACCCGGGAGTTGTTTTTT	CASSLSLGGANTRELFF
TRBJ2-1	15	TRBD2	NA	TRBV6-2/TRBV6-3	TGTGCTAGTCATGCGACTAGCGGGCGGTACAATGAGCAGTTCTTC	CASHATSGRYNEQFF
TRBJ2-1	13	NA	NA	TRBV5-4	TGTGTCAGCAGCTTGTGGGATTACAATGAGCAGTTCTTC	CVSSLWDYNEQFF
TRBJ1-1	13	TRBD1	many	TRBV6-5	TGTGCCAGCAGGCGACAGGGTGGCACTGAAGCTTTCTTT	CASRRQGGTEAFF
TRBJ1-2	13	TRBD1	many	TRBV28	TGTGCCAGCAGTTTGGAGGGGGCTTATGGCTACATCTTC	CASSLEGAYGYIF
TRBJ2-6	16	TRBD1	NA	TRBV4-2	TGTGCCAGCAACCTCGACAGGGCTTCCGGGGCCAACGTCCTGACCTTC	CASNLDRASGANVLTF
TRBJ2-2	17	NA	NA	TRBV11-2	TGTGCCAGCAGTTTAACATTAGAAAAAACAAACACCGGGGAGCTGTTTTTT	CASSLTLEKTNTGELFF
TRBJ1-1	12	NA	many	TRBV12-3/TRBV12-4	TGTGCCAGCAGTGAACAGGGTGTGCGGGCTTTCTTT	CASSEQGVRAFF
TRBJ2-7	13	NA	NA	TRBV4-3	TGCGCCAGCAGTCAAGATATTTCGACCGAGCAGTACTTC	CASSQDISTEQYF
TRBJ2-2	14	NA	NA	TRBV29-1	TGCAGCGTCCCACATAGCGGAGGGACCGGGGAGCTGTTTTTT	CSVPHSGGTGELFF
TRBJ2-1	17	TRBD1	NA	TRBV12-3/TRBV12-4	TGTGCCAGCAGTTTAGCCCGGACAGGGGGCATATACAATGAGCAGTTCTTC	CASSLARTGGIYNEQFF
TRBJ2-4	16	NA	NA	TRBV12-3/TRBV12-4	TGTCCCAGCAGTCCGCCCAGTGGTTTAGCCAAAAACATTCAGTACTTC	CPSSPPSGLAKNIQYF
TRBJ2-1	12	NA	NA	TRBV13	TGTGCCGGCAGCTCACTGCCCAATGAACAGTTCTTC	CAGSSLPNEQFF